A single T cell receptor (beta chain) is shown here with its context. The sample is drawn from a study of blood T cell repertoires in COVID-19. CDR3 length equals 14 residues. Germline CDR1 SGHVS, CDR2 FNYEAQ. With V trimmed by 5 bases and J by 7 bases, 6 bases remained unmatched. Libraries were prepared by immunoSEQ multiplex PCR; TCRdb keeps only in-frame clonotypes and omits some of them. The sample consists of 150,000 to 200,000 clones, approximately 80% of them appearing once. This chain joins TRBV7-6 and TRBJ2-1, with 9 bases fitting TRBD2. This TCR derives from a man between 40 and 49 years old who had recovered from COVID-19. Sequencing input: PBMCs or T cells enriched from blood (not recorded which). CDR3 nucleotide sequence: TGTGCCAGCAGCCGCGGGGGGGCCAGAAATGAGCAGTTCTTC. Translating gives CASSRGGARNEQFF.